This TCR beta chain was obtained from a study of radiation and T cells in renal cell carcinoma. Study-level results: Tumor samples were small regions of 0.9 to 1 g. Compared with controls, irradiated tumors had more, larger dominant CDR3 motifs.

Trimming shortened V by 6 bases and J by 4 bases, and 13 bases separated the two germline ends. CDR1 SGHNT and CDR2 YYREEE come from the germline V gene (reference sequence). This CDR3 has 14 residues. This clone is termed medium-sized. As yet, its antigen is unknown. This table comes from immunoSEQ multiplex PCR, and its TCRdb copy is limited to in-frame clones, with some not included. The profile shows about 18,000 clones, around three fifths of them singletons. Indicated treatment: treatment-naive control, cytoreductive nephrectomy. Control tumor donors were several females and 10 to 12 males, median age approximately 60 years.

The clonotype originates from a man aged 45-65 years with renal cell carcinoma. Sequencing was performed on tumor tissue, taken from a patient whose treatment was nephrectomy without radiotherapy. The J gene is TRBJ1-4, the V gene TRBV5-4; D is undetermined. The CDR3 here is CASTTSGLNEKLFF. CDR3 in DNA: TGTGCCAGCACCACGAGTGGGCTTAATGAAAAACTGTTTTTT.